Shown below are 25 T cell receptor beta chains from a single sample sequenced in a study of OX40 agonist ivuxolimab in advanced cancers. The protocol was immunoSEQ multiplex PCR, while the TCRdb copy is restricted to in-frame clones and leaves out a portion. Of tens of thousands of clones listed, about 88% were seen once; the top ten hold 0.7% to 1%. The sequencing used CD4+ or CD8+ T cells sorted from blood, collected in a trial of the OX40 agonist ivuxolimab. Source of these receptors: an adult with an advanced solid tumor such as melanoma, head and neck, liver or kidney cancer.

Written as DNA, the CDR3 is TGTGCCAGCAGCTTGGACCAGCGGTCCTACGAGCAGTACTTC. It specifies CASSLDQRSYEQYF. The V call is TRBV5-4, the J call TRBJ2-7, with D maybe TRBD2 (5 bases). This CDR3 spans 14 amino acids. Trimming shortened V by 0 bases and J by 1 base, and 8 bases separated the two germline ends. Germline lookup yields CDR1 SGHNT and CDR2 YYREEE (reference sequence).

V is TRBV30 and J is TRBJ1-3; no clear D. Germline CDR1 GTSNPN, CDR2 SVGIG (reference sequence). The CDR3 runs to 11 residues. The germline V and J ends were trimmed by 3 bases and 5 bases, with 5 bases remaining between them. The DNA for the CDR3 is TGTGCCTGGAGCCCGCGAAACACCATATATTTT. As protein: CAWSPRNTIYF.

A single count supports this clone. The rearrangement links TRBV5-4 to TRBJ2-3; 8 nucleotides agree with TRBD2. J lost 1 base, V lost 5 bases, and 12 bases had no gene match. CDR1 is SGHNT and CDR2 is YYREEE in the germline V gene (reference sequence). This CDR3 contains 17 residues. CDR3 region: CASSRGGRTAGTDTQYF. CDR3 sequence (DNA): TGTGCCAGCAGTCGGGGGGGTCGGACTGCAGGCACAGATACGCAGTATTTT.

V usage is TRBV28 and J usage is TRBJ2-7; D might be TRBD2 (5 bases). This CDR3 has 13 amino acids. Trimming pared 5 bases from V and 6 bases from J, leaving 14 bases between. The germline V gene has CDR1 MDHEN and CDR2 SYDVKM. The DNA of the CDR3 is TGTGCCAGCAGTCTGGGGTCCGGGATCGAGCAGTACTTC. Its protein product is CASSLGSGIEQYF. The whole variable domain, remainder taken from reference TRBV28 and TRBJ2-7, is DVKVTQSSRYLVKRTGEKVFLECVQDMDHENMFWYRQDPGLGLRLIYFSYDVKMKEKGDIPEGYSVSREKKERFSLILESASTNQTSMYLCASSLGSGIEQYFGPGTRLTVT.

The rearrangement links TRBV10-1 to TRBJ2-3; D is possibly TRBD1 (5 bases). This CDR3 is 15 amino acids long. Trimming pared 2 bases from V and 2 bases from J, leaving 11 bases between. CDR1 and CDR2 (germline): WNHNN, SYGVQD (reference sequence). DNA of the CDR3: TGCGCCAGCAGTGAGAAGGGGTCCCCCACAGATACGCAGTATTTT. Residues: CASSEKGSPTDTQYF.

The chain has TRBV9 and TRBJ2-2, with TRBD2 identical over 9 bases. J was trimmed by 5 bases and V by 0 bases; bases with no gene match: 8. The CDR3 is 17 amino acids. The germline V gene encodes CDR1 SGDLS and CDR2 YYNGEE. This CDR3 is CASSVGGGGARTGELFF. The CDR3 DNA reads TGTGCCAGCAGCGTAGGAGGCGGGGGGGCCCGAACCGGGGAGCTGTTTTTT.

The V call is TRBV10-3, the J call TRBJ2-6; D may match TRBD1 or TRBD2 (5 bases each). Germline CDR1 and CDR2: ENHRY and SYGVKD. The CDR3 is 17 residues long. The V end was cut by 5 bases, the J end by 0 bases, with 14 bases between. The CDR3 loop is CAISPRRGSSGANVLTF. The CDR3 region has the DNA TGTGCCATCAGTCCTCGACGGGGCAGCTCTGGGGCCAACGTCCTGACTTTC.

Here the CDR3 reads CASSAPGPGRGEKLFF. The CDR3, as DNA: TGTGCCAGCAGCGCTCCGGGACCTGGTAGAGGGGAAAAACTGTTTTTT. The chain employs TRBV5-4 and TRBJ1-4; a possible D gene is TRBD1 (5 bases). Germline CDR1 and CDR2: SGHNT and YYREEE (reference sequence). The CDR3 totals 16 residues. V was shortened by 4 bases and J by 8 bases, with 21 bases between the two germline ends.

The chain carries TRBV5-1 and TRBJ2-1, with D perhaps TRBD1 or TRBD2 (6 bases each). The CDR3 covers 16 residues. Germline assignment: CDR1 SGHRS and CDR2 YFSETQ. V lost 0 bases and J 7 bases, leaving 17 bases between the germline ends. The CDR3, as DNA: TGCGCCAGCAGCTTGGCCTTGGGGGGCGGAGTAAATGAGCAGTTCTTC. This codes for CASSLALGGGVNEQFF.

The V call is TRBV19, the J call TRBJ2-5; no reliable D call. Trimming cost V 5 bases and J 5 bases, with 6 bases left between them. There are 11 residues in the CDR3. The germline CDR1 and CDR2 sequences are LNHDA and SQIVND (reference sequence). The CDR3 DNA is TGTGCCAGTAGTTCTATGGAGACCCAGTACTTC. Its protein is CASSSMETQYF. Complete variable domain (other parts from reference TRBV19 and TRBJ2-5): DGGITQSPKYLFRKEGQNVTLSCEQNLNHDAMYWYRQDPGQGLRLIYYSQIVNDFQKGDIAEGYSVSREKKESFPLTVTSAQKNPTAFYLCASSSMETQYFGPGTRLLVL.

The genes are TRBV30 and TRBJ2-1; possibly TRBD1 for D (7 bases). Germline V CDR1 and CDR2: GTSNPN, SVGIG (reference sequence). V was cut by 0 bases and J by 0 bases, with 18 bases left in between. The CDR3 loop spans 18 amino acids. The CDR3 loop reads CAWSVPRTGLSSYNEQFF. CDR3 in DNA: TGTGCCTGGAGTGTACCCCGGACAGGACTAAGCTCCTACAATGAGCAGTTCTTC.

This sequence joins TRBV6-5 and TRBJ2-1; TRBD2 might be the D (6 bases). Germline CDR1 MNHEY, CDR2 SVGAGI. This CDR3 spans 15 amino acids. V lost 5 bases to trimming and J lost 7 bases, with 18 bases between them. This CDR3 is CASSVTGLAKNEQFF. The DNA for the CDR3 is TGTGCCAGCAGTGTTACTGGGCTAGCGAAGAATGAGCAGTTCTTC.

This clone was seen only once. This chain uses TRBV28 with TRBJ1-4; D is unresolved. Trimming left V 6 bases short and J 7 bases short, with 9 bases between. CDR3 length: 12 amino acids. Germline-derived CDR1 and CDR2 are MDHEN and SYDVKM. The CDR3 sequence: CASSPTSEKLFF. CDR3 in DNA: TGTGCCAGCAGCCCGACCTCTGAAAAACTGTTTTTT.

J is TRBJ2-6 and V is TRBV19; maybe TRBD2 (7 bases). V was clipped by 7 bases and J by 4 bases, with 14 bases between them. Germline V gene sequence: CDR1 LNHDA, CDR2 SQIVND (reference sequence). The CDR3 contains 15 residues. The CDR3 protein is CASNRGGAGANVLTF. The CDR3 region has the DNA TGTGCCAGTAACCGAGGGGGGGCCGGGGCCAACGTCCTGACTTTC.

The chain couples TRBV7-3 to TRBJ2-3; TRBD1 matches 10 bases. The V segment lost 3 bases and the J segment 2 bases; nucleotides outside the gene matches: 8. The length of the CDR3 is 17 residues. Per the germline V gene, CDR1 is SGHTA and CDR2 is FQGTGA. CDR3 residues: CASSFSGTGDITDTQYF. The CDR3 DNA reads TGTGCCAGCAGCTTTTCCGGGACAGGGGACATCACAGATACGCAGTATTTT.

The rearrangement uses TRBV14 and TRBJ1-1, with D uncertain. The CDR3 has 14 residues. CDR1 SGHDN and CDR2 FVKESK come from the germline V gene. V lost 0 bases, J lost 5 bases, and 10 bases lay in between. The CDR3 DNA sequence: TGTGCCAGCAGCCAAGAGGGGTGGTGGACTGAAGCTTTCTTT. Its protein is CASSQEGWWTEAFF.

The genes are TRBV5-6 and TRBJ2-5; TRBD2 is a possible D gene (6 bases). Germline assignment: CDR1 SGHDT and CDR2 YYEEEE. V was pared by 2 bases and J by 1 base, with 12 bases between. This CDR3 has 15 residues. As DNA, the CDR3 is TGTGCCAGCAGCTTCTTAACGGGGGTCCAAGAGACCCAGTACTTC. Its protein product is CASSFLTGVQETQYF.

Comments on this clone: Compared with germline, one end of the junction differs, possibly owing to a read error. The chain's CDR3 is CASREGGSYEQYF. The CDR3 nucleotides are TGTGCCAGCAGGGAAGGGGGCTCCTACGAGCAGTACTTC. V gene TRBV6-1 combines with J gene TRBJ2-7; possible D gene TRBD1, 6 bases. This CDR3 is 13 amino acids long. CDR1 and CDR2 from the germline V gene are MNHNS and SASEGT.

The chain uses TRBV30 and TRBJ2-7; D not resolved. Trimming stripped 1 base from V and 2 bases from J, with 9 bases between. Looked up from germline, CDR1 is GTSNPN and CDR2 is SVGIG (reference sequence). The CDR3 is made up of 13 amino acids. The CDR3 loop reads CAWSAMAPYEQYF. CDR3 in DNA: TGTGCCTGGAGTGCGATGGCCCCCTACGAGCAGTACTTC.

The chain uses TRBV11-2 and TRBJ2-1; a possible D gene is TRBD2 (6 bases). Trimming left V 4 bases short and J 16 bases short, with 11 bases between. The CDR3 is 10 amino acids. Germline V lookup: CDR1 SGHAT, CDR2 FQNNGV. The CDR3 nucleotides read TGTGCCAGCAGCTCCCGCGGGGCTTTCTTC. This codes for CASSSRGAFF.

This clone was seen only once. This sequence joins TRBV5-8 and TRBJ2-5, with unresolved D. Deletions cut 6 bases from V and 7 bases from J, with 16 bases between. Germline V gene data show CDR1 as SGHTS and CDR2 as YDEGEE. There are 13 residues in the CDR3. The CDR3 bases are TGTGCCAGCACCCCGGTCGGGCGAGGGACCCAGTACTTC. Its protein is CASTPVGRGTQYF. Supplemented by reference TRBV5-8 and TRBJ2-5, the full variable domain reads EAGVTQSPTHLIKTRGQQATLRCSPISGHTSVYWYQQALGLGLQFLLWYDEGEERNRGNFPPRFSGRQFPNYSSELNVNALELEDSALYLCASTPVGRGTQYFGPGTRLLVL.

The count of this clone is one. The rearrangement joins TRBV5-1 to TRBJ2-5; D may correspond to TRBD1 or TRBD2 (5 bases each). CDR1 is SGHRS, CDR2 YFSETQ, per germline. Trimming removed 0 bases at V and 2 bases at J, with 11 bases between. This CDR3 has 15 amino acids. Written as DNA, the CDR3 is TGCGCCAGCAGCTTGGCAGGGACCCTACAAGAGACCCAGTACTTC. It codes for CASSLAGTLQETQYF.

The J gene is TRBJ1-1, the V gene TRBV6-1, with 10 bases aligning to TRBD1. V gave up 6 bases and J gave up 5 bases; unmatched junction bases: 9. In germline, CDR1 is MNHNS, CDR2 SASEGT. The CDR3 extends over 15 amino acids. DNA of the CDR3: TGTGCCAGCAGAACGACAGGGGGCGCGAGGACTGAAGCTTTCTTT. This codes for CASRTTGGARTEAFF.

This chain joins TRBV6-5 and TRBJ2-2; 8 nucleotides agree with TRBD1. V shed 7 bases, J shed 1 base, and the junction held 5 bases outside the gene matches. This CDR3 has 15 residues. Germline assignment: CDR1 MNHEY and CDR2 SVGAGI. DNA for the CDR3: TGTGCCAGCACTCAGGACAGGGTGAACACCGGGGAGCTGTTTTTT. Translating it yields CASTQDRVNTGELFF.

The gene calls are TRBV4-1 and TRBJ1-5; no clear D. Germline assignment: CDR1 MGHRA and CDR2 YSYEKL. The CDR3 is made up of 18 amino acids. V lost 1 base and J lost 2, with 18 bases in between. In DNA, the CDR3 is TGCGCCAGCAGCCAAGCGATCTTGGGAATGCTTGGCAATCAGCCCCAGCATTTT. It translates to CASSQAILGMLGNQPQHF.